This T cell receptor beta chain was captured by sequencing in a study of T-cell reconstitution after alpha-beta-depleted transplantation in children. The study, taken as a whole, reports: From surviving recipient T cells and thymic progenitors came the high day-60 TCRbeta diversity observed in some patients. It was newly produced T cells that mostly accounted for T-cell counts and diversity one year after transplant. Reports say that about two months after transplant, the alpha-beta T cells came out of several hundred graft clones that had expanded.

This clonotype occurred many times. Its specificity is unknown. Unique molecular identifiers were used to barcode this TCRbeta library. TCRdb processed the PCR reads anew with MiXCR; each CDR3 protein has one entry. The sample consists of approximately 240,000 distinct CDR3 sequences, under 13% of them appearing once. Trimming shortened V by 6 bases and J by 0 bases, and 8 bases separated the two germline ends. CDR1 and CDR2 from the germline V gene are ENHRY and SYGVKD. The CDR3 extends over 13 amino acids. This chain uses TRBV10-3 with TRBJ1-1, with D unclear. This material consisted of PBMCs, taken before TCRalphabeta/CD19-depleted stem cell transplant. The clonotype comes from a child less than two years old with acute myeloid leukemia, due to receive a stem cell transplant. CDR3 sequence (DNA): TGTGCCATCAGGAAGGACCTGAACACTGAAGCTTTCTTT. Its protein product is CAIRKDLNTEAFF.